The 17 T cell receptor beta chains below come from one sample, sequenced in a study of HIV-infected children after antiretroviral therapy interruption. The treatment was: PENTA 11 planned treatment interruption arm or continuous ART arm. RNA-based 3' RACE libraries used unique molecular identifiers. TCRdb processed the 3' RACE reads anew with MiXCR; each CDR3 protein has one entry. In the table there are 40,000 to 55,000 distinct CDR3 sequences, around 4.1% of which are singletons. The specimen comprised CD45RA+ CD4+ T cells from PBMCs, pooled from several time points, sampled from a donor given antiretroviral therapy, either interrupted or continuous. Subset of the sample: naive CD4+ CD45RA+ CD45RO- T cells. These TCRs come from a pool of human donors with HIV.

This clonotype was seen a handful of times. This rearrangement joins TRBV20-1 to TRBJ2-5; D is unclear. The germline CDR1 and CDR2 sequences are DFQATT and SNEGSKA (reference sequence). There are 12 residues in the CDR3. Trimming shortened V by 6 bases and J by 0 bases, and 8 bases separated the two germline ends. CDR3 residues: CSAHVDQETQYF. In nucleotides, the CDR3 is TGCAGTGCCCACGTGGACCAAGAGACCCAGTACTTC.

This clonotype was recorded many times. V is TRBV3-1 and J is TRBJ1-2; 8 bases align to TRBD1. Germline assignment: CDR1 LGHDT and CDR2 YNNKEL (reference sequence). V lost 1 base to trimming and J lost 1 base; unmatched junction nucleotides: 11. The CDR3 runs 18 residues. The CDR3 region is CASSQGPGGQGFNYGYTF. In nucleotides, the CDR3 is TGTGCCAGCAGCCAAGGACCCGGAGGACAGGGATTTAACTATGGCTACACCTTC.

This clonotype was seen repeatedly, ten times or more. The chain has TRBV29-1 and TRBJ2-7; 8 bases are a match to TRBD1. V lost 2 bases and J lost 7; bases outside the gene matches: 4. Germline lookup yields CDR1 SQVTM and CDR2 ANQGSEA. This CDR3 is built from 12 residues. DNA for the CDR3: TGCAGCGTTGAAACAGGGGGTCGAGAGCAGTACTTC. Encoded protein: CSVETGGREQYF.

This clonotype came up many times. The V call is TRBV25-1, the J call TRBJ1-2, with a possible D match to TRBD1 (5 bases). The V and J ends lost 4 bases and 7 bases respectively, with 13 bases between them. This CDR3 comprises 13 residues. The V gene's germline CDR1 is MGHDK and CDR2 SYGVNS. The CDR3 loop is CASSAQGPSGYTF. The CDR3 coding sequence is TGTGCCAGCAGTGCTCAGGGCCCTAGTGGCTACACCTTC.

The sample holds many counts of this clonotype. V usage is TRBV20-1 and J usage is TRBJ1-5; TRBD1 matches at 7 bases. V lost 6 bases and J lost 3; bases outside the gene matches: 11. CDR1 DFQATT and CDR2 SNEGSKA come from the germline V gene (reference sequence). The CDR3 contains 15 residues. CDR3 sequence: CSANSRDSINQPQHF. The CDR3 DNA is TGCAGTGCAAACAGCAGGGACAGCATCAATCAGCCCCAGCATTTT.

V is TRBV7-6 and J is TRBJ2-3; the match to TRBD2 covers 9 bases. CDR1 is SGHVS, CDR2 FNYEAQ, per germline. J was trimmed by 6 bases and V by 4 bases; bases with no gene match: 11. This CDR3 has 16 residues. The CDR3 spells CASSSVYGTSKDTQYF. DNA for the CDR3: TGTGCCAGCAGCTCGGTCTACGGGACTAGCAAGGATACGCAGTATTTT. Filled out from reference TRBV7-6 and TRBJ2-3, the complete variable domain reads GAGVSQSPRYKVTKRGQDVALRCDPISGHVSLYWYRQALGQGPEFLTYFNYEAQQDKSGLPNDRFSAERPEGSISTLTIQRTEQRDSAMYRCASSSVYGTSKDTQYFGPGTRLTVL.

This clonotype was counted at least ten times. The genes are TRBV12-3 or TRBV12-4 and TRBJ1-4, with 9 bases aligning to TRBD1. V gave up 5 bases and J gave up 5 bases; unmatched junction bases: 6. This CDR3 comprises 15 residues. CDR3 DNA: TGTGCCAGCAGTGGCACCGGGACAGGGAATGAAAAACTGTTTTTT. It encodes CASSGTGTGNEKLFF.

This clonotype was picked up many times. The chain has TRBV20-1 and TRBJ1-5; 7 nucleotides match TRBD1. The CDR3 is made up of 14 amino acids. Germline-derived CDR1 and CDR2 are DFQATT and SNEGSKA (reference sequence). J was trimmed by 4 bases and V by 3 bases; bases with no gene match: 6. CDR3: CSARMSGGNQPQHF. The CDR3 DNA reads TGCAGTGCTAGGATGTCAGGGGGTAATCAGCCCCAGCATTTT.

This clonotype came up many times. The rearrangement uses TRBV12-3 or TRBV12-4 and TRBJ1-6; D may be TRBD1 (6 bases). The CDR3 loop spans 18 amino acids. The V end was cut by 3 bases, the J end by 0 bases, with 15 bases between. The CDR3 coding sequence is TGTGCCAGCAGTTTCCCACAGGGACTATTCTCCTATAATTCACCCCTCCACTTT. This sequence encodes CASSFPQGLFSYNSPLHF.

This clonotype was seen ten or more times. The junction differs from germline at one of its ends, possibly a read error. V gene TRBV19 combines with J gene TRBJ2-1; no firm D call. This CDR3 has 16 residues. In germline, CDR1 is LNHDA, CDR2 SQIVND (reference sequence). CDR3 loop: CASSIETGYNYAEQFF. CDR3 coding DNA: TGTGCCAGCAGTATAGAGACTGGGTATAACTATGCTGAGCAGTTCTTC.

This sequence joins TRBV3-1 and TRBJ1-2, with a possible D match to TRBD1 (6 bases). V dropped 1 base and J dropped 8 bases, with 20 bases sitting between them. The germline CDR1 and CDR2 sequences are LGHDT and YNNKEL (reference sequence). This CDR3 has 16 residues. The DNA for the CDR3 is TGTGCCAGCAGCCAAGCTTGGACAGCTTCCCAACGGGGCTACACCTTC. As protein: CASSQAWTASQRGYTF.

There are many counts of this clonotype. CDR3 sequence reads: CSVSPTDEQFF. In nucleotides, the CDR3 is TGCAGCGTTTCCCCAACAGATGAGCAGTTCTTC. The genes are TRBV29-1 and TRBJ2-1, with D uncertain. CDR3 length equals 11 residues. Trimming removed 5 bases at V and 8 bases at J, with 10 bases between. CDR1 is SQVTM and CDR2 is ANQGSEA in the germline V gene.

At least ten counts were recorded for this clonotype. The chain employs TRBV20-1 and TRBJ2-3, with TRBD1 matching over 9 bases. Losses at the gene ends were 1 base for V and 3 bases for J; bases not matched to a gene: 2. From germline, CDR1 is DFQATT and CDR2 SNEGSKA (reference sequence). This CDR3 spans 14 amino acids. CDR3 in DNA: TGCAGTGCTAGAGCGGGACAGGGAACAGATACGCAGTATTTT. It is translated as CSARAGQGTDTQYF.

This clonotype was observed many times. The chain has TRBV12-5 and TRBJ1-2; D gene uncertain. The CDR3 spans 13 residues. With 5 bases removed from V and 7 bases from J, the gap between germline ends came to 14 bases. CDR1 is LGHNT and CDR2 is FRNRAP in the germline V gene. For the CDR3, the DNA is TGTGCTAGTGGTCCGCCGACTGGTAGTGGCTACACCTTC. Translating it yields CASGPPTGSGYTF.

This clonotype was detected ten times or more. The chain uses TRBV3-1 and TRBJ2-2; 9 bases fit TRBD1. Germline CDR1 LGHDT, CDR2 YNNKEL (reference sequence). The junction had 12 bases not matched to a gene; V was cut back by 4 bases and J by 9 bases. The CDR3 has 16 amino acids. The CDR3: CASSPEPGQGHRELFF. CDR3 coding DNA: TGTGCCAGCAGCCCCGAGCCGGGACAGGGACACCGGGAGCTGTTTTTT.

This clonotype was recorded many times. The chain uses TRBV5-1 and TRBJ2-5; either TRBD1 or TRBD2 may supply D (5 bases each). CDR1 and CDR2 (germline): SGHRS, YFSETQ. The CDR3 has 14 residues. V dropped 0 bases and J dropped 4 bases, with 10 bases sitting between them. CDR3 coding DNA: TGCGCCAGCAGCTTGGTGGAAGGGACAGAGACCCAGTACTTC. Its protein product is CASSLVEGTETQYF.

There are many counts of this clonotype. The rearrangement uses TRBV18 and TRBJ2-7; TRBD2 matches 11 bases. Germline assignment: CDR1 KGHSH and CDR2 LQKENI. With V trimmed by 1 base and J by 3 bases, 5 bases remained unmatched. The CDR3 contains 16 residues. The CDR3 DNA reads TGTGCCAGCTCACCACGGCGACTAGCGGGGTTCTACGAGCAGTACTTC. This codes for CASSPRRLAGFYEQYF. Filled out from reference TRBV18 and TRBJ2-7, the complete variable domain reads NAGVMQNPRHLVRRRGQEARLRCSPMKGHSHVYWYRQLPEEGLKFMVYLQKENIIDESGMPKERFSAEFPKEGPSILRIQQVVRGDSAAYFCASSPRRLAGFYEQYFGPGTRLTVT.